This T cell receptor beta chain was observed in a study of metastatic and nonmetastatic thyroid tumors (dated by TCRdb to between 2020 and 2021). As for the study more broadly: Repertoires from peripheral blood and from tumor or nodule tissue samples of malignant and benign thyroid patients were compared. Broad study findings and their caveats: In both blood and tumor samples, malignant tumors were reported to have significantly higher TCR beta diversity than benign nodules.

The method behind the library was PCR. The sequencing machine was an Illumina HiSeq 4000. High-throughput sequencing was used to profile the CDR3 region of the TCR beta-chain in every patient. As for the original processing: A classifier to discriminate distant-metastatic papillary thyroid cancer patients was built from CDR3 differences across clinicopathological groups. Repertoire diversity was assessed with the Shannon index, and tumor-blood repertoire similarity with the Morisita-Horn index. Clones were called with MiXCR by TCRdb after fastp trimmed the public reads at Q25, and only in-frame beta chains were retained. The V and J calls come from TCRdb's annotation, not from the publication. Present in this sample are 75,000 to 95,000 clones, roughly 13% of which were seen just once. The ten largest clones capture roughly 12% of the sample. Before undergoing thyroid surgery, none of the patients had been given any kind of treatment. Patient clinical samples collected from about 2012 to 2019 were retrospectively analysed using T-cell receptor beta sequencing.

This clone was counted at least ten times. It lacks a known antigen. Qualities for individual bases were not recorded, and no much larger clone is one base off. Trimming removed 1 base from V and 5 bases from J, leaving 5 bases between the germline ends. CDR1 MGHRA and CDR2 YSYEKL were looked up in the germline V gene. From the cysteine up to the phenylalanine, the CDR3 has a length of 12 residues. The kept DNA is CDR3 alone, 36 bases in frame from the first base. The receptor chain draws on TRBV4-1 and TRBJ1-1, with an unclear D gene assignment. Sequenced sample: blood. The clonotype originates from a female donor with papillary thyroid cancer or a benign thyroid nodule (not recorded which). Some clones in this sample may be carry-over from other donors' samples. Read as DNA, the sequence is TGCGCCAGCAGCCAAGTGGGGACTGAAGCTTTCTTT. Translated, it gives CASSQVGTEAFF.